One and the same sample provided the 6 T cell receptor beta chains below, sequenced in a study of blood T cells in healthy people across ages. A sample-barcoded 5' primer and a J-beta primer mix were used in a second PCR of roughly 6 to 11 cycles. TCRdb recomputed calls from the 5' RACE reads with MiXCR, one row per CDR3 protein. The data contain 1,300,000 or so distinct CDR3 sequences, approximately 59% of them singletons. Sequencing used blood. These TCRs come from a man between 18 and 29 years old in good health.

In its sample, this clonotype was seen a few times. The V and J genes are TRBV6-6 and TRBJ2-1; D is possibly TRBD2 (6 bases). The CDR3 contains 14 residues. The germline CDR1 and CDR2 sequences are MNHNY and SVGAGI (reference sequence). Trimming removed 5 bases from V and 1 base from J, with 9 bases in between. In DNA form, the CDR3 reads TGTGCCAGCAGTGGCGGGGTTTCCTACAATGAGCAGTTCTTC. It codes for CASSGGVSYNEQFF.

The gene calls are TRBV27 and TRBJ2-5; tentative D call: TRBD1 (5 bases). CDR1 and CDR2 (germline): MNHEY, SMNVEV (reference sequence). The CDR3 has 13 amino acids. Trimming cost V 4 bases and J 11 bases, with 17 bases left between them. This chain's CDR3 is CASSSRGYNEQYF. The CDR3 coding sequence is TGTGCCAGCAGTTCAAGGGGCTACAATGAGCAGTACTTC.

The chain has TRBV4-2 and TRBJ1-1; D is possibly TRBD1 (6 bases). This CDR3 region has 14 residues. V lost 1 base and J 10 bases, leaving 16 bases between the germline ends. Germline V gene sequence: CDR1 LGHNA, CDR2 YNFKEQ. This chain's CDR3 is CASSQGRGGEVAFF. CDR3 nucleotides: TGTGCCAGCAGCCAAGGAAGAGGGGGGGAGGTAGCTTTCTTT.

CDR3 protein: CATSSAFTDTQYF. CDR3 DNA: TGTGCCACCAGTTCAGCCTTCACAGATACGCAGTATTTT. The gene calls are TRBV24-1 and TRBJ2-3, with unresolved D. The CDR3 has 13 residues. Germline CDR1 KGHDR, CDR2 SFDVKD. With 6 bases removed from V and 2 bases from J, the gap between germline ends came to 8 bases.

This clonotype was seen a few times. The V and J genes are TRBV7-2 and TRBJ2-1; 14 bases line up with TRBD2. This CDR3 is built from 18 residues. Germline V lookup: CDR1 SGHTA, CDR2 FQGNSA. V lost 3 bases and J lost 0; bases outside the gene matches: 4. CDR3 DNA: TGTGCCAGCAGCTTGCCGGGACTAGCGGGAGACTCCTACAATGAGCAGTTCTTC. This codes for CASSLPGLAGDSYNEQFF.

This chain uses TRBV24-1 with TRBJ1-1; weak D call: TRBD1 (6 bases). CDR3 size: 14 residues. Trimming left V 5 bases short and J 4 bases short, with 13 bases between. CDR1 and CDR2 from the germline V gene are KGHDR and SFDVKD. In nucleotides, the CDR3 is TGTGCCACCAGTGCCCAGGGGAAGGGCACTGAAGCTTTCTTT. Its protein is CATSAQGKGTEAFF.